This T cell receptor beta chain derives from a study of long-term antiretroviral therapy in people with HIV. The study used samples holding roughly 0.95-11 million cryopreserved PBMC before DNA extraction. Study-level findings and limits: Collection of the blood, which took place between the mid-2000s and the late 2010s, possibly occurred under older ART regimens. Relative to transplant donor controls, diversity remained lower despite increasing after ART. Pre-ART expanded clones dominated the repertoire at every time point.

Deletions cut 4 bases from V and 7 bases from J, with 8 bases between. CDR3 length: 12 amino acids. The germline V gene encodes CDR1 SNHLY and CDR2 FYNNEI. Of note for this clone: Its specificity is not known.

Researchers ran immunoSEQ v3.0 at survey level. Profiled with immunoSEQ multiplex PCR; TCRdb holds only in-frame clones, not every one. This table has about 30,000 clones, around 92% appearing once. The chain uses TRBV2 and TRBJ2-4; D is perhaps TRBD1 (6 bases). The clonotype originates from a man aged 50-60 years with HIV. Sequencing was performed on unsorted PBMCs, taken about 7.4 years after starting antiretroviral therapy. DNA for the CDR3: TGTGCCAGCAGTGGTGGACAGAACATTCAGTACTTC. Protein sequence: CASSGGQNIQYF.